These T cell receptor beta chains were read from a single sample in a study of blood T cell repertoires in COVID-19. Some clones are missing from TCRdb's copy, which holds only in-frame ones; the method was immunoSEQ multiplex PCR. The top ten hold over 0.95% of the sample, which has approximately 400,000 clones, 70% to 85% seen once. The sample was peripheral blood. These receptors all come from a human donor with acute or convalescent COVID-19. The donor label of this sample is uncertain. CDR3s include the opening cysteine and the closing phenylalanine or tryptophan. D genes are given only for firm matches. The size entry is marked missing in some rows and otherwise reads once, few, many or a size class.

v_gene: TRBV18
j_gene: TRBJ2-3
d_gene: TRBD1
abundance: few
CDR3aa: CASSPRDRSDTQYF
CDR3nt: TGTGCCAGCTCACCTAGGGACAGGTCAGATACGCAGTATTTT

v_gene: TRBV28
j_gene: TRBJ2-5
d_gene: .
abundance: .
CDR3aa: CASSLYGFTGETQYF
CDR3nt: TGTGCCAGCAGTTTATATGGGTTTACCGGGGAGACCCAGTACTTC

v_gene: TRBV6-5
j_gene: TRBJ1-5
d_gene: .
abundance: .
CDR3aa: CASSYSGGGNQPQHF
CDR3nt: TGTGCCAGCAGTTACTCGGGGGGAGGCAATCAGCCCCAGCATTTT

v_gene: TRBV5-4
j_gene: TRBJ2-1
d_gene: .
abundance: .
CDR3aa: CASSPRVSNEQFF
CDR3nt: TGTGCCAGCAGCCCGAGGGTCTCCAATGAGCAGTTCTTC

v_gene: TRBV6-5
j_gene: TRBJ1-1
d_gene: .
abundance: .
CDR3aa: CASSPTGATEAFF
CDR3nt: TGTGCCAGCAGTCCCACGGGTGCCACTGAAGCTTTCTTT

v_gene: TRBV7-9
j_gene: TRBJ2-4
d_gene: TRBD1
abundance: once
CDR3aa: CASSLDRGPDLAKNIQYF
CDR3nt: TGTGCCAGCAGCTTGGACAGGGGCCCAGATCTAGCCAAAAACATTCAGTACTTC

v_gene: TRBV30
j_gene: TRBJ2-3
d_gene: .
abundance: .
CDR3aa: CAYRSEGTDTQYF
CDR3nt: TGTGCCTACCGCTCAGAGGGCACAGATACGCAGTATTTT

v_gene: TRBV5-1
j_gene: TRBJ2-1
d_gene: .
abundance: .
CDR3aa: CASSEESLSVYNEQFF
CDR3nt: TGCGCCAGCAGCGAGGAGAGTTTGAGCGTTTACAATGAGCAGTTCTTC

v_gene: TRBV5-1
j_gene: TRBJ1-2
d_gene: .
abundance: .
CDR3aa: CASSLTANYGYTF
CDR3nt: TGCGCCAGCAGCTTGACTGCTAACTATGGCTACACCTTC

v_gene: TRBV11-2
j_gene: TRBJ2-1
d_gene: TRBD2
abundance: .
CDR3aa: CASSLSLRGARVYNEQFF
CDR3nt: TGTGCCAGCAGCCTGTCGTTGCGGGGGGCCAGGGTGTACAATGAGCAGTTCTTC

v_gene: TRBV25-1
j_gene: TRBJ1-1
d_gene: .
abundance: .
CDR3aa: CASSETGRTEAFF
CDR3nt: TGTGCCAGCAGTGAAACAGGGCGCACTGAAGCTTTCTTT

v_gene: TRBV30
j_gene: TRBJ1-2
d_gene: TRBD1
abundance: .
CDR3aa: CAWSTRPGTGDTF
CDR3nt: TGTGCCTGGAGTACCCGCCCCGGGACAGGGGACACCTTC

v_gene: TRBV12-3/TRBV12-4
j_gene: TRBJ1-2
d_gene: TRBD1
abundance: .
CDR3aa: CASSLEGAGGYTF
CDR3nt: TGCGCCAGCAGTTTGGAGGGGGCCGGGGGCTACACCTTC

v_gene: TRBV28
j_gene: TRBJ1-5
d_gene: .
abundance: .
CDR3aa: CASIKSHRPGNQPQHF
CDR3nt: TGTGCCAGCATCAAATCACACCGCCCGGGGAATCAGCCCCAGCATTTT

v_gene: TRBV6-6
j_gene: TRBJ1-2
d_gene: .
abundance: .
CDR3aa: CASRDGGQQGYGYTF
CDR3nt: TGTGCCAGCAGGGATGGAGGACAGCAGGGCTATGGCTACACCTTC

v_gene: TRBV10-3
j_gene: TRBJ2-1
d_gene: .
abundance: .
CDR3aa: CAISEEINEQFF
CDR3nt: TGTGCCATCAGTGAGGAGATAAATGAGCAGTTCTTC

v_gene: TRBV5-1
j_gene: TRBJ1-4
d_gene: .
abundance: few
CDR3aa: CASSRRGEEKLFF
CDR3nt: TGCGCCAGCAGCCGTCGTGGGGAGGAAAAACTGTTTTTT

v_gene: TRBV5-1
j_gene: TRBJ1-2
d_gene: .
abundance: .
CDR3aa: CASRATTNYGYTF
CDR3nt: TGCGCCAGCAGGGCAACAACTAACTATGGCTACACCTTC

v_gene: TRBV3-1/TRBV3-2
j_gene: TRBJ1-5
d_gene: TRBD1
abundance: .
CDR3aa: CASSQRQGQPQHF
CDR3nt: TGTGCCAGCAGCCAACGACAGGGACAACCCCAGCATTTT

v_gene: TRBV9
j_gene: TRBJ2-1
d_gene: TRBD1
abundance: .
CDR3aa: CASSVALSGGDNEQFF
CDR3nt: TGTGCCAGCAGCGTAGCACTTTCAGGGGGCGATAATGAGCAGTTCTTC

v_gene: TRBV6-5
j_gene: TRBJ1-1
d_gene: .
abundance: .
CDR3aa: CASSYISGGQNTEAFF
CDR3nt: TGTGCCAGCAGTTACATTTCGGGAGGGCAGAACACTGAAGCTTTCTTT

v_gene: TRBV24-1
j_gene: TRBJ1-5
d_gene: .
abundance: .
CDR3aa: CATTPRQNSNQPQHF
CDR3nt: TGTGCCACCACCCCCAGACAGAATAGCAATCAGCCCCAGCATTTT

v_gene: TRBV6-5
j_gene: TRBJ1-1
d_gene: .
abundance: .
CDR3aa: CASSYSGRNTEAFF
CDR3nt: TGTGCCAGCAGTTACTCGGGGCGGAACACTGAAGCTTTCTTT